This T cell receptor beta chain appears in the sequencing data of a study of cytomegalovirus exposure and HLA in healthy donors. General study points: Being productive about 87% or about 30% of the time was typical of most TCR beta V segments in an earlier analysis.

The PCR used 60 Vbeta and 13 Jbeta primers. Source study methods: The count from a later analysis was about 80 million unique TCR beta chains, some 12 million of them shared. This table comes from immunoSEQ multiplex PCR, and its TCRdb copy is limited to in-frame clones, with some not included. The V and J calls and clone size were taken over from that table, and D and trimming were inferred from the DNA. The repertoire has tens of thousands of clones, around three quarters of them found once; the top ten carry less than 15%. This CDR3 contains 16 residues. CDR1 is SGHTA, CDR2 FQGNSA, per germline. V lost 4 bases and J lost 2; bases outside the gene matches: 11. This clone was counted a few times. What it recognizes is unknown.

Sequencing input: PBMCs. The clonotype originates from a woman aged 45-65 years in good health and CMV-seropositive. This chain joins TRBV7-2 and TRBJ2-7; TRBD1 aligns across 7 bases. The CDR3 DNA reads TGTGCCAGCAGCTACAGACAGGGTTACCCAGCCTACGAGCAGTACTTC. This codes for CASSYRQGYPAYEQYF.